Listed here is a single T cell receptor (beta chain). Its antigen is still unknown. Germline V CDR1 and CDR2: SGHRS, YFSETQ. There are 14 residues in the CDR3. V was pared by 0 bases and J by 10 bases, with 16 bases between. The record originates from a study of cytomegalovirus exposure and HLA in healthy donors. Whole-study context: As released early, the data held some 85 million unique TCRs from HLA-typed donors.

Vbeta (60) and Jbeta (13) primers were used in the PCR. Method: immunoSEQ multiplex PCR; TCRdb's copy keeps in-frame clones and lacks some. The sample lists more than 100,000 clones, about 75% occurring once. Regarding the study as a whole: TCR sequences were mostly rare, though some public TCRs occurred in many donors. TRBV6-2, TRBV6-3 and other indistinguishable V segments were excluded. Reportedly, HLA-A and HLA-B alleles of most subjects were accurately predicted from TCR beta.

The source is a man in his sixties in good health and CMV-seropositive. The V call is TRBV5-1, the J call TRBJ1-1, with a possible D match to TRBD1 (5 bases). The sequenced sample was PBMCs. CDR3 sequence reads: CASSLAGSPQGAFF. The CDR3 DNA reads as TGCGCCAGCAGCTTGGCCGGGAGCCCTCAGGGAGCTTTCTTT.